This TCR beta chain was sequenced for a study of blood T cell repertoires in COVID-19. Study summary: Collection of acute and convalescent COVID-19 samples took place in the United States, Italy and Spain. The cDNA or gDNA used as material had been derived from T cells, B-cell-depleted T cells, or PBMCs.

Source study methods: Counts of nucleated cells, estimated from reference gene primer amplification, were obtained. Here immunoSEQ multiplex PCR was the method, and the copy in TCRdb shows in-frame clones only, minus some. Clone size and V and J calls were adopted from that table, with D and trimming inferred from the DNA. The sample has approximately 170,000 clones; about nine tenths are singletons. Looked up from germline, CDR1 is SGDLS and CDR2 is YYNGEE. The CDR3 has 16 amino acids. V was pared by 0 bases and J by 1 base, with 5 bases of the junction left unmatched. The genes are TRBV9 and TRBJ1-1; 8 bases agree with TRBD1. The sequencing sample was made of peripheral blood. The receptor was isolated from a woman in her seventies with acute or convalescent COVID-19. The CDR3 DNA follows: TGTGCCAGCAGCGTAGCTCCAACAGGGGGGAACACTGAAGCTTTCTTT. Amino acid sequence: CASSVAPTGGNTEAFF. The entire variable domain, with the rest obtained from reference TRBV9 and TRBJ1-1, is as follows: DSGVTQTPKHLITATGQRVTLRCSPRSGDLSVYWYQQSLDQGLQFLIQYYNGEERAKGNILERFSAQQFPDLHSELNLSSLELGDSALYFCASSVAPTGGNTEAFFGQGTRLTVV.